These 23 T cell receptor beta chains were all obtained from the same sample, sequenced in a study of PD-1 blockade in classical Hodgkin lymphoma. The time point was: cycle 4 day 1 (C4D1), after 5 to 7 weeks of nivolumab. After autologous stem cell transplantation all patients relapsed, and prior brentuximab vedotin exposure differed between cohorts. TCRdb's copy holds only in-frame clones and misses some; the assay was immunoSEQ multiplex PCR. The sample has about 23,000 clones; 88% are singletons. Sequences were derived from peripheral blood mononuclear cells (PBMCs), sampled before the fourth cycle of nivolumab. These receptors were collected from a human donor with classical Hodgkin lymphoma.

The chain carries TRBV19 and TRBJ2-4; TRBD1 matches 8 bases. Per germline, CDR1 LNHDA and CDR2 SQIVND (reference sequence). With 1 base clipped from V and 3 bases from J, the junction kept 5 bases outside the gene matches. This CDR3 has 16 residues. CDR3 nucleotide sequence: TGTGCCAGTAGTATAGGGTTACAGGGGGTCAAAAACATTCAGTACTTC. It codes for CASSIGLQGVKNIQYF.

The rearrangement uses TRBV5-4 and TRBJ1-1; tentatively, D is TRBD1 (5 bases). The germline V gene encodes CDR1 SGHNT and CDR2 YYREEE (reference sequence). V was trimmed by 7 bases and J by 3 bases, leaving 22 bases between them. The CDR3 spans 16 residues. CDR3 sequence reads: CASGIGGRGGYTEAFF. CDR3 sequence (DNA): TGTGCCAGCGGGATTGGGGGGAGAGGAGGGTACACTGAAGCTTTCTTT.

The rearrangement joins TRBV6-1 to TRBJ1-6; TRBD1 matches 8 bases. The CDR3 sequence is 16 residues long. With 1 base clipped from V and 6 bases from J, the junction kept 5 bases outside the gene matches. Germline V gives CDR1 MNHNS, CDR2 SASEGT. CDR3 DNA sequence: TGTGCCAGCAGTGAAGTCCCAGGGGGCTCTAATTCACCCCTCCACTTT. Encoded protein: CASSEVPGGSNSPLHF.

The V gene is TRBV25-1, the J gene TRBJ1-6, with a tentative D call TRBD1 (5 bases). V lost 7 bases to trimming and J lost 6 bases, with 19 bases between them. CDR3 length: 16 residues. In germline, CDR1 is MGHDK, CDR2 SYGVNS. CDR3 DNA sequence: TGTGCCAGCACGGGGGGGGAAAGGGGTCTTAATTCACCCCTCCACTTT. Residues: CASTGGERGLNSPLHF.

The chain joins TRBV6-1 to TRBJ1-1, with D unclear. The CDR3 sequence is 14 residues long. The V gene's germline CDR1 is MNHNS and CDR2 SASEGT. V was trimmed by 2 bases and J by 0 bases, leaving 7 bases between them. The CDR3 DNA follows: TGTGCCAGCAGTGAATTTACCTTGAACACTGAAGCTTTCTTT. It encodes CASSEFTLNTEAFF.

The rearrangement links TRBV4-1 to TRBJ2-7; perhaps TRBD2 as D (5 bases). The CDR3 has 13 amino acids. Deletions cut 5 bases from V and 3 bases from J, with 11 bases between. Germline assignment: CDR1 MGHRA and CDR2 YSYEKL. CDR3: CASSKLGVYEQYF. The CDR3 DNA follows: TGCGCCAGCAGCAAACTAGGAGTCTACGAGCAGTACTTC.

The chain links TRBV29-1 to TRBJ1-2; D possibly corresponds to TRBD1 (5 bases). CDR3 length: 12 amino acids. Trimming pared 4 bases from V and 2 bases from J, leaving 8 bases between. CDR1 and CDR2 (germline): SQVTM, ANQGSEA. DNA of the CDR3: TGCAGCGTTGTACAGGTCAACTATGGCTACACCTTC. Amino acids: CSVVQVNYGYTF.

This clone was picked up one time. The chain recombines TRBV5-1 with TRBJ2-1; 7 positions agree with TRBD1. V lost 0 bases to trimming and J lost 8 bases; unmatched junction nucleotides: 2. The CDR3 extends over 13 amino acids. Germline values: CDR1 SGHRS, CDR2 YFSETQ. CDR3 sequence reads: CASSLDRGDEQFF. Written as DNA, the CDR3 is TGCGCCAGCAGCTTGGACAGGGGCGATGAGCAGTTCTTC.

The genes are TRBV29-1 and TRBJ2-5; no definite D call. Germline V gene lookup returns CDR1 SQVTM and CDR2 ANQGSEA. The CDR3 contains 14 residues. Trimming pared 4 bases from V and 2 bases from J, leaving 14 bases between. For the CDR3, the DNA is TGCAGCGTTGGTTCGGCCCAAGAACAAGAGACCCAGTACTTC. It encodes CSVGSAQEQETQYF. Complete variable domain (other parts from reference TRBV29-1 and TRBJ2-5): SAVISQKPSRDICQRGTSLTIQCQVDSQVTMMFWYRQQPGQSLTLIATANQGSEATYESGFVIDKFPISRPNLTFSTLTVSNMSPEDSSIYLCSVGSAQEQETQYFGPGTRLLVL.

This chain uses TRBV6-1 with TRBJ1-5; the D is unclear. V was shortened by 7 bases and J by 0 bases, with 13 bases between the two germline ends. The CDR3 is 15 amino acids. Germline CDR1 is MNHNS and CDR2 is SASEGT. In nucleotides, the CDR3 is TGTGCCAGCATAAACAGCCTCTATAGCAATCAGCCCCAGCATTTT. Translated, it gives CASINSLYSNQPQHF.

This chain joins TRBV14 and TRBJ2-7, with 16 bases aligning to TRBD2. The CDR3 is 19 residues long. The V gene end was trimmed by 3 bases and the J gene end by 3 bases; junction bases not matched to a gene: 11. CDR1 and CDR2 from the germline V gene are SGHDN and FVKESK. CDR3 protein: CASSQGPGLAGGPLYEQYF. The CDR3 DNA reads TGTGCCAGCAGCCAGGGACCGGGACTAGCGGGAGGGCCCCTCTACGAGCAGTACTTC.

This clone was seen once. The V call is TRBV19, the J call TRBJ2-7; 8 bases agree with TRBD1. Trimming cost V 3 bases and J 1 base; bases outside gene matches: 5. This CDR3 is 15 amino acids long. CDR1 and CDR2 from the germline V gene are LNHDA and SQIVND (reference sequence). CDR3 loop: CASSMEGQDSYEQYF. The CDR3 DNA is TGTGCCAGTAGTATGGAGGGACAGGATTCCTACGAGCAGTACTTC. Combining the CDR3 with reference TRBV19 and TRBJ2-7 gives the whole variable domain DGGITQSPKYLFRKEGQNVTLSCEQNLNHDAMYWYRQDPGQGLRLIYYSQIVNDFQKGDIAEGYSVSREKKESFPLTVTSAQKNPTAFYLCASSMEGQDSYEQYFGPGTRLTVT.

This rearrangement joins TRBV6-1 to TRBJ2-7; 9 bases align to TRBD1. V was clipped by 10 bases and J by 3 bases; unmatched bases: 7. Germline V gene lookup returns CDR1 MNHNS and CDR2 SASEGT. The CDR3 loop spans 13 amino acids. In DNA form, the CDR3 reads TGTGCCACACCGGGACAGGGACTCTACGAGCAGTACTTC. This sequence encodes CATPGQGLYEQYF.

V and J are TRBV18 and TRBJ2-5; 7 bases match TRBD2. CDR1 and CDR2 (germline): KGHSH, LQKENI. CDR3 length: 16 residues. The V and J ends lost 5 bases and 6 bases, in that order; junction bases with no gene match: 15. CDR3 nucleotide sequence: TGTGCCAGCTCAGCCCCTCGTGCGGGGGAGATACAGACCCAGTACTTC. Translating gives CASSAPRAGEIQTQYF.

The rearrangement joins TRBV30 to TRBJ2-3; D may be TRBD2 (6 bases). Per the germline V gene, CDR1 is GTSNPN and CDR2 is SVGIG (reference sequence). Trimming took off 2 bases at V and 0 bases at J, with 9 bases between the two ends. The CDR3 totals 14 residues. CDR3 coding DNA: TGTGCCTGGAGTAGCGGGTTTAGCACAGATACGCAGTATTTT. This gives the protein CAWSSGFSTDTQYF.

The chain employs TRBV5-4 and TRBJ1-2; 7 nucleotides match TRBD1. This CDR3 has 15 amino acids. V dropped 1 base and J dropped 5; count of bases not matched to a gene: 8. Per the germline V gene, CDR1 is SGHNT and CDR2 is YYREEE (reference sequence). The CDR3 coding sequence is TGTGCCAGCAGCTTGCGACAGGGCGTTCTTTATGGCTACACCTTC. Translating it yields CASSLRQGVLYGYTF.

The chain employs TRBV5-1 and TRBJ1-1; unclear D gene. Trimming left V 4 bases short and J 0 bases short, with 7 bases between. The CDR3 runs 13 residues. From germline, CDR1 is SGHRS and CDR2 YFSETQ. CDR3 sequence: CASSQDLNTEAFF. In nucleotides, the CDR3 is TGCGCCAGCAGCCAGGACTTGAACACTGAAGCTTTCTTT. The entire variable domain, with the rest obtained from reference TRBV5-1 and TRBJ1-1, is as follows: KAGVTQTPRYLIKTRGQQVTLSCSPISGHRSVSWYQQTPGQGLQFLFEYFSETQRNKGNFPGRFSGRQFSNSRSEMNVSTLELGDSALYLCASSQDLNTEAFFGQGTRLTVV.

The chain links TRBV4-1 to TRBJ1-4; 9 nucleotides align to TRBD1. This CDR3 has 17 amino acids. Germline V gene data show CDR1 as MGHRA and CDR2 as YSYEKL. Trimming cost V 2 bases and J 4 bases; bases outside gene matches: 8. The CDR3 nucleotides read TGCGCCAGCAGCCAACTACCAATGGACAGGGGTAATGAAAAACTGTTTTTT. Amino acid sequence: CASSQLPMDRGNEKLFF.

This clone was counted between two and nine times. The rearrangement links TRBV25-1 to TRBJ1-1, with D possibly being TRBD1 (6 bases). From germline, CDR1 is MGHDK and CDR2 SYGVNS. The CDR3 has 9 amino acids. V gave up 11 bases and J gave up 10 bases, with 11 bases separating them. CDR3 sequence reads: CARTVGAFF. As DNA, the CDR3 is TGTGCCCGGACAGTTGGAGCTTTCTTT.

J is TRBJ2-3 and V is TRBV20-1; D is uncertain. The germline CDR1 and CDR2 sequences are DFQATT and SNEGSKA (reference sequence). V lost 4 bases and J lost 4, with 6 bases in between. The CDR3 runs 11 residues. The CDR3 coding sequence is TGCAGTGCTACCCGCTCAGATACGCAGTATTTT. This encodes CSATRSDTQYF.

The chain joins TRBV6-6 to TRBJ2-7, with 10 bases fitting TRBD1. The CDR3 is made up of 14 amino acids. The J segment lost 3 bases and the V segment lost 7 bases, leaving 6 bases of the junction unmatched. Germline CDR1 MNHNY, CDR2 SVGAGI (reference sequence). The chain's CDR3 is CASKRTGGIYEQYF. The CDR3, as DNA: TGTGCCAGCAAGCGGACAGGGGGTATCTACGAGCAGTACTTC.

This sequence joins TRBV6-6 and TRBJ2-1, with a tentative D call TRBD2 (6 bases). The V gene lost 6 bases and the J gene lost 7 bases, with 16 bases spanning the gap. Germline V gene lookup returns CDR1 MNHNY and CDR2 SVGAGI (reference sequence). The CDR3 extends over 14 amino acids. The CDR3 region has the DNA TGTGCCAGCAGCCCCCCGGGACTTGGGAATGAGCAGTTCTTC. Amino acid sequence: CASSPPGLGNEQFF.

The rearrangement links TRBV7-9 to TRBJ2-2; D ambiguous. The length of the CDR3 is 13 residues. Germline CDR1 is SEHNR and CDR2 is FQNEAQ (reference sequence). The V end was cut by 5 bases, the J end by 5 bases, with 9 bases between. CDR3 amino acids: CASSHSETGELFF. The CDR3, as DNA: TGTGCCAGCAGCCATAGTGAAACCGGGGAGCTGTTTTTT.